The clone carrying this T cell receptor beta chain was seen a few times. TCRdb reanalysed the RT-PCR reads using MiXCR and keeps one entry per CDR3 protein. The table has hundreds of thousands of distinct CDR3 sequences, 16% seen once. The sample originates from a study of patients and donors after allogeneic stem cell transplantation. This CDR3 spans 12 amino acids. The V end lost 3 bases, the J end lost 12 bases, and 9 bases lay between the germline ends. The sequence derives from a human donor who was either an allogeneic HSCT recipient or a stem cell or donor lymphocyte infusion donor (not recorded which). It is not recorded whose cells these are; they may come from a transplant donor. The chain employs TRBV12-3 or TRBV12-4 and TRBJ1-6; D is ambiguous. Sequencing was performed on blood, either unsorted or a sorted T cell fraction (not recorded which). Here the CDR3 DNA reads TGTGCCAGCAGTTTTAGAGGAGAACCCCTCCACTTT. Translated, it gives CASSFRGEPLHF.